The T cell receptor beta chain described here comes from a study of early T cells in non-severe SARS-CoV-2 infection. The CDR3 contains 13 residues. Trimming shortened V by 8 bases and J by 4 bases, and 13 bases separated the two germline ends. MiXCR, run by TCRdb on the 5' RACE reads, gives a single entry per CDR3 protein. The sample lists about 60,000 distinct CDR3 sequences; around 13% were seen once. The specimen was whole blood. V usage is TRBV12-3 or TRBV12-4 and J usage is TRBJ2-3; possible D gene TRBD1, 5 bases. The TCR originated in an adult who was a healthcare worker with PCR-confirmed SARS-CoV-2 infection or an uninfected control (not recorded which). The CDR3 nucleotides are TGTGCCAGCTCCTTGGCAGGGTCAGATACGCAGTATTTT. Its protein is CASSLAGSDTQYF.